Reported below is one T cell receptor (beta chain). The data stem from a study of blood T cell repertoires in COVID-19. The overall study: Whether acute or convalescent, the COVID-19 samples came from the United States, Italy and Spain.

The CDR3 runs 15 residues. Trimming cost V 2 bases and J 5 bases, with 13 bases left between them. Germline V lookup: CDR1 KGHSH, CDR2 LQKENI. In the source study's methods: Cell counts per sample came from amplifying reference gene primers. Generated by immunoSEQ multiplex PCR, the TCRdb table keeps only in-frame clones and is missing some. That table gives V, J and clone size, and the DNA gave D and trimming. Of 200,000 to 250,000 clones listed, around 89% were seen once; the top ten hold about 4.8%. The chain recombines TRBV18 with TRBJ1-5; possibly TRBD1 for D (6 bases). This clonotype originated in a woman aged 40-49 years with acute or convalescent COVID-19. Sequences were obtained from peripheral blood. The chain's CDR3 is CASSPSRGGYQPQHF. The DNA of the CDR3 is TGTGCCAGCTCACCATCCCGAGGGGGATATCAGCCCCAGCATTTT.